One T cell receptor beta chain is described in this entry. This specimen belongs to a study of cytomegalovirus exposure and HLA in healthy donors. The PCR had 60 Vbeta and 13 Jbeta primers. The protocol was immunoSEQ multiplex PCR, while the TCRdb copy is restricted to in-frame clones and leaves out a portion. The table lists around 200,000 clones, around 81% of them singletons. V lost 4 bases and J 1 base, leaving 16 bases between the germline ends. Germline V gene data show CDR1 as SGHAT and CDR2 as FQNNGV. CDR3 size: 16 residues. The sequenced sample was PBMCs. The TCR sequence derives from a woman aged 50 to 65 in good health and CMV-seropositive. The chain has TRBV11-2 and TRBJ1-1; TRBD1 is a possible D gene (5 bases). The CDR3 here is CASSSLRGEGNTEAFF. The CDR3 DNA reads TGTGCCAGCAGCTCTTTAAGGGGCGAAGGGAACACTGAAGCTTTCTTT.